This TCR beta chain was documented in a study of T cell responses to AZD1222 COVID-19 vaccine. Study-wide results and caveats: Nearly half of spike-specific TCRs reportedly go after variant regions that carry no mutations.

A remark on this clone: Its antigen is as yet unknown.

Using immunoSEQ multiplex PCR, the repertoire was profiled, and TCRdb retains in-frame clones only, with some absent. The table includes about 100,000 clones, approximately 90% detected once. This CDR3 region has 15 residues. Germline V gene lookup returns CDR1 MDHEN and CDR2 SYDVKM. The V segment lost 7 bases and the J segment 4 bases; nucleotides outside the gene matches: 6. The J gene is TRBJ2-1, the V gene TRBV28; 11 nucleotides line up with TRBD1. The sample in question was peripheral blood, obtained on day 0 of AZD1222 vaccination. The receptor was derived from an adult in good health. CDR3 bases: TGTGCCAGCACAGGCGGGACAGGGGGTTACAATGAGCAGTTCTTC. It codes for CASTGGTGGYNEQFF.